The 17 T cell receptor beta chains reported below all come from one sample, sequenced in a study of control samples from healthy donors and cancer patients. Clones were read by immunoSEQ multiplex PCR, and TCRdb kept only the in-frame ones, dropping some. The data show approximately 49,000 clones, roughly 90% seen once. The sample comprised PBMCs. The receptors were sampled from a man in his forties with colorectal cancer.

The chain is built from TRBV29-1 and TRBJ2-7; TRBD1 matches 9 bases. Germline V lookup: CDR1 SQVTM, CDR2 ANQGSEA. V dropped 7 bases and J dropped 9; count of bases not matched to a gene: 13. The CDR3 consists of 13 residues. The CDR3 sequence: CSAGGDREYVQYF. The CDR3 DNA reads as TGCAGCGCTGGGGGGGACAGGGAATATGTGCAGTACTTC.

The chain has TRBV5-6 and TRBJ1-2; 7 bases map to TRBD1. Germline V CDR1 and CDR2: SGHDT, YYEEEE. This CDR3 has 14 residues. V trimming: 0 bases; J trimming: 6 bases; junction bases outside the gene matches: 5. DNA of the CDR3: TGTGCCAGCAGCTTGGGTCAGGGGGTGGATGGCTACACCTTC. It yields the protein CASSLGQGVDGYTF.

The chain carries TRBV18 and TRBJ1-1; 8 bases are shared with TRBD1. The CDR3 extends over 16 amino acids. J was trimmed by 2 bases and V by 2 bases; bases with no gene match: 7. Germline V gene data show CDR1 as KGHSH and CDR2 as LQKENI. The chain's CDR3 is CASSPVQGADNTEAFF. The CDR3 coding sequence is TGTGCCAGCTCACCAGTCCAGGGGGCAGATAACACTGAAGCTTTCTTT. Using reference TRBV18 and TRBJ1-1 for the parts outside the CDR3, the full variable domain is NAGVMQNPRHLVRRRGQEARLRCSPMKGHSHVYWYRQLPEEGLKFMVYLQKENIIDESGMPKERFSAEFPKEGPSILRIQQVVRGDSAAYFCASSPVQGADNTEAFFGQGTRLTVV.

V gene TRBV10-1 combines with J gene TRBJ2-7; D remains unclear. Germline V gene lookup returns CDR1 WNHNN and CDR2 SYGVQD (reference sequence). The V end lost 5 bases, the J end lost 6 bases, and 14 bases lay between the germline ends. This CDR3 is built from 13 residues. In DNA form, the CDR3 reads TGCGCCAGCAGTCGGACGCTTGGAAGCGAGCAGTACTTC. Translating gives CASSRTLGSEQYF.

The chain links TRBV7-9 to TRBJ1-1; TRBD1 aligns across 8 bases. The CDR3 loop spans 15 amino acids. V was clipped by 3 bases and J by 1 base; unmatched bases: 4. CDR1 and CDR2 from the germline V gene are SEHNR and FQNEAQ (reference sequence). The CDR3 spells CASSFLGQGNTEAFF. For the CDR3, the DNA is TGTGCCAGCAGCTTCCTCGGACAGGGGAACACTGAAGCTTTCTTT.

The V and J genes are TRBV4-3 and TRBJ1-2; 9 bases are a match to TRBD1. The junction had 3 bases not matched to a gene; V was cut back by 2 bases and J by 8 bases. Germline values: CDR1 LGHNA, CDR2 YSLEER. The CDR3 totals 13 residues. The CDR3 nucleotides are TGCGCCAGCAGCCAACTGGACAGGGGAGGCTACACCTTC. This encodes CASSQLDRGGYTF.

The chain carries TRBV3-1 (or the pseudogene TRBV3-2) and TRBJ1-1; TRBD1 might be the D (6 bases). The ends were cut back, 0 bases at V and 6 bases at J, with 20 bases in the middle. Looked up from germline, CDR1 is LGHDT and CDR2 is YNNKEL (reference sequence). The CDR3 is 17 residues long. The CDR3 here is CASSQEGAAGVGAEAFF. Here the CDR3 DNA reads TGTGCCAGCAGCCAAGAAGGGGCAGCAGGGGTGGGCGCTGAAGCTTTCTTT.

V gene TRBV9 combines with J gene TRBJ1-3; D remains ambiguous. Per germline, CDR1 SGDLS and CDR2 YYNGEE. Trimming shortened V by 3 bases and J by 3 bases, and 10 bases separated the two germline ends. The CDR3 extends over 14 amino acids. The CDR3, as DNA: TGTGCCAGCAGCGAAGGTGGGCTTGGAAACACCATATATTTT. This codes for CASSEGGLGNTIYF. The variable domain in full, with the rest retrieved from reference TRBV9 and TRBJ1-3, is DSGVTQTPKHLITATGQRVTLRCSPRSGDLSVYWYQQSLDQGLQFLIQYYNGEERAKGNILERFSAQQFPDLHSELNLSSLELGDSALYFCASSEGGLGNTIYFGEGSWLTVV.

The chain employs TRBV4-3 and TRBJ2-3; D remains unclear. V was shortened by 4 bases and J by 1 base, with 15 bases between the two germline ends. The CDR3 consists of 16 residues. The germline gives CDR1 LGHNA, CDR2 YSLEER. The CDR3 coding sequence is TGCGCCAGCAGCCCTCAGGCTCAGCCCGGCACAGATACGCAGTATTTT. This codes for CASSPQAQPGTDTQYF.

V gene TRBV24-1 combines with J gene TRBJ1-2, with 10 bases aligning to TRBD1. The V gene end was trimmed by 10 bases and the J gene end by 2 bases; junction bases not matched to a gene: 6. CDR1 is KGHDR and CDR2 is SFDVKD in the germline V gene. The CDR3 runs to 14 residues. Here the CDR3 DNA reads TGTGCCACGGGGGACAGGGGAAAGAACTATGGCTACACCTTC. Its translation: CATGDRGKNYGYTF.

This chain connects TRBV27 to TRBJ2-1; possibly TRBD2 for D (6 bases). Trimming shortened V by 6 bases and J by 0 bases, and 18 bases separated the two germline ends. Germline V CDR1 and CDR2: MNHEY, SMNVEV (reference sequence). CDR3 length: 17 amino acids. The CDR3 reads CASRTLVGGRSYNEQFF. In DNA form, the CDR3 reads TGTGCCAGCAGGACCCTGGTGGGGGGACGCTCCTACAATGAGCAGTTCTTC.

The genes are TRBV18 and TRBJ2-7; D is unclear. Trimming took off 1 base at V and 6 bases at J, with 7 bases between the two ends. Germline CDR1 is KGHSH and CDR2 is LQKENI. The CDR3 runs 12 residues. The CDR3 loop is CASSPRRFEQYF. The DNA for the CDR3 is TGTGCCAGCTCACCACGACGGTTCGAGCAGTACTTC.

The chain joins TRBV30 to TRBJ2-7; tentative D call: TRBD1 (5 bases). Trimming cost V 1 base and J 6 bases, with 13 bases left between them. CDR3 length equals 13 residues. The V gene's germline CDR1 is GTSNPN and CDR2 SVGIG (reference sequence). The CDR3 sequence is CAWSAQQGAEQYF. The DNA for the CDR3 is TGTGCCTGGAGTGCCCAGCAAGGGGCCGAGCAGTACTTC.

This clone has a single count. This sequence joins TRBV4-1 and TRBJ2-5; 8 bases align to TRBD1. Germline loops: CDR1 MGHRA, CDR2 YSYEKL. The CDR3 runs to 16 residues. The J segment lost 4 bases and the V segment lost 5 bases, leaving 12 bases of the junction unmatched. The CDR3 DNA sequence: TGCGCCAGCAGCAGCCGACAGGGGTTAGGGGGAGAGACCCAGTACTTC. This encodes CASSSRQGLGGETQYF.

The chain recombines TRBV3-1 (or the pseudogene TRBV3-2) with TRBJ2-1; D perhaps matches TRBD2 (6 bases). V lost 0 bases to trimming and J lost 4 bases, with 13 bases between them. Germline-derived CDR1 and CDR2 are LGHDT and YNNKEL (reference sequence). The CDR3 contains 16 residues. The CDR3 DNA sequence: TGTGCCAGCAGCCAAGAGGGGCTAGCGAGTTACAATGAGCAGTTCTTC. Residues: CASSQEGLASYNEQFF.

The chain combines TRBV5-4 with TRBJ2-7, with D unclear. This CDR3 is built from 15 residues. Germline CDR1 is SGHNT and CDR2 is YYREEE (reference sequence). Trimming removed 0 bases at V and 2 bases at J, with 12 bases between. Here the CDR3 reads CASSLAGPLAYEQYF. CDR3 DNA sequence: TGTGCCAGCAGCTTGGCAGGCCCTCTAGCCTACGAGCAGTACTTC. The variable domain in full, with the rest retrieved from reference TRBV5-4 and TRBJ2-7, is ETGVTQSPTHLIKTRGQQVTLRCSSQSGHNTVSWYQQALGQGPQFIFQYYREEENGRGNFPPRFSGLQFPNYSSELNVNALELDDSALYLCASSLAGPLAYEQYFGPGTRLTVT.

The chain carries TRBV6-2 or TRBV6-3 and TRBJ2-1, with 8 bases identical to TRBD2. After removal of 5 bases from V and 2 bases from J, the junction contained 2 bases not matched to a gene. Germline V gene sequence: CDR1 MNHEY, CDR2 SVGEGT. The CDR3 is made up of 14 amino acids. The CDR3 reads CASSKAGAYNEQFF. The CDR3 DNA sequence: TGTGCCAGCAGTAAAGCGGGAGCCTACAATGAGCAGTTCTTC.